Listed here are 29 T cell receptor beta chains from one sample, sequenced in a study of STAT3 mutations in large granular lymphocyte leukemia. Study-level findings and limits: At least one immunodominant TCR beta clonotype appeared in every T-cell large granular lymphocyte leukemia patient.

These receptors have no known antigen. The repertoire was sequenced with immunoSEQ multiplex PCR; TCRdb's copy has only in-frame clones and lacks some. Of almost 5,500 clones listed, approximately 51% are singletons. Specimen: peripheral blood mononuclear cells. The receptors were sampled from a woman aged 70-85 years with T-cell large granular lymphocyte leukemia. Some clones in this sample may be carry-over from other donors' samples.

This chain connects TRBV6-5 to TRBJ2-7; TRBD1 agrees at 9 bases. Germline CDR1 MNHEY, CDR2 SVGAGI. With 7 bases clipped from V and 3 bases from J, the junction kept 10 bases outside the gene matches. CDR3 length: 15 amino acids. This CDR3 reads CASTGPGTGSYEQYF. CDR3 DNA: TGTGCCAGCACGGGTCCGGGGACAGGGAGCTACGAGCAGTACTTC.

The chain recombines TRBV12-2 with TRBJ2-7; TRBD2 is taken as the D call from the table, unchecked against the DNA. TRBV12-2 is tagged as a pseudogene. The CDR3 length is 13 residues. DNA of the CDR3: TGTGCAAGTCGCACGGGACTAGCGAGCGAGCAGTACTTC. It yields the protein CASRTGLASEQYF.

J is TRBJ2-7 and V is TRBV5-1; 14 nucleotides agree with TRBD2. The CDR3 spans 15 residues. The ends lost 0 bases at V and 6 bases at J; junction bases unmatched: 2. Germline V gives CDR1 SGHRS, CDR2 YFSETQ. The CDR3 is CASSLEGLAGAEQYF. The CDR3 DNA sequence: TGCGCCAGCAGCTTGGAGGGACTAGCGGGAGCCGAGCAGTACTTC. Looking up the rest from reference TRBV5-1 and TRBJ2-7 gives the full variable domain: KAGVTQTPRYLIKTRGQQVTLSCSPISGHRSVSWYQQTPGQGLQFLFEYFSETQRNKGNFPGRFSGRQFSNSRSEMNVSTLELGDSALYLCASSLEGLAGAEQYFGPGTRLTVT.

The rearrangement links TRBV7-9 to TRBJ1-2, with 9 bases aligning to TRBD1. V shed 4 bases, J shed 4 bases, and the junction held 7 bases outside the gene matches. The CDR3 contains 15 residues. Germline assignment: CDR1 SEHNR and CDR2 FQNEAQ (reference sequence). The CDR3 DNA reads TGTGCCAGCAGCTCGTACAGGGGGCGGACCTATGGCTACACCTTC. It codes for CASSSYRGRTYGYTF.

The J gene is TRBJ1-5, the V gene TRBV30, with 7 bases that match TRBD1. V shed 4 bases, J shed 4 bases, and the junction held 4 bases outside the gene matches. The CDR3 is made up of 13 amino acids. CDR1 GTSNPN and CDR2 SVGIG come from the germline V gene (reference sequence). CDR3 nucleotides: TGTGCCTGGACAGGGGGAGGAAATCAGCCCCAGCATTTT. Protein product: CAWTGGGNQPQHF.

This clone was seen only a few times. The CDR3 nucleotides are TGCGCCAGCAGCTTGGGACAGGGAGGCTTACACGAGCAGTACTTC. Its protein product is CASSLGQGGLHEQYF. V and J are TRBV5-1 and TRBJ2-7; TRBD1 is a possible D gene (7 bases). CDR3 length equals 15 residues. The germline V gene encodes CDR1 SGHRS and CDR2 YFSETQ. Between the trimmed V and J ends, which lost 0 bases and 5 bases, there was a span of 15 bases.

This clone was counted between two and nine times. The V and J genes are TRBV13 and TRBJ2-7; D unclear. V shed 5 bases and J shed 2 bases, with 10 bases lying between them. Germline lookup yields CDR1 PRHDT and CDR2 FYEKMQ (reference sequence). The CDR3 is made up of 13 amino acids. This CDR3 reads CASSLRVAYEQYF. The CDR3 DNA reads TGTGCCAGCAGCCTACGGGTGGCCTACGAGCAGTACTTC.

DNA of the CDR3: TGCGCCAGCAGCCAAGATCACCGACTAGTCTCGTACGAGCAGTACTTC. This codes for CASSQDHRLVSYEQYF. The V gene is TRBV4-1, the J gene TRBJ2-7; tentative D call: TRBD2 (6 bases). Trimming shortened V by 0 bases and J by 4 bases, and 16 bases separated the two germline ends. This CDR3 contains 16 residues. CDR1 MGHRA and CDR2 YSYEKL come from the germline V gene.

This chain joins TRBV5-1 and TRBJ2-2; D gene ambiguous. Germline V gene lookup returns CDR1 SGHRS and CDR2 YFSETQ. The V end lost 1 base, the J end lost 4 bases, and 14 bases lay between the germline ends. The CDR3 spans 16 residues. In nucleotides, the CDR3 is TGCGCCAGCAGCTTGACGCGCAGTCGGGTCACCGGGGAGCTGTTTTTT. This encodes CASSLTRSRVTGELFF.

The V and J genes are TRBV5-1 and TRBJ2-1, with no clear D. The V end lost 1 base, the J end lost 0 bases, and 5 bases lay between the germline ends. CDR1 SGHRS and CDR2 YFSETQ come from the germline V gene. This CDR3 is built from 14 residues. The CDR3 DNA follows: TGCGCCAGCAGCTTGACTACCTCCTACAATGAGCAGTTCTTC. It specifies CASSLTTSYNEQFF.

This chain links TRBV19 with TRBJ1-2; tentatively, D is TRBD1 (5 bases). The CDR3 contains 17 residues. Germline V gene data show CDR1 as LNHDA and CDR2 as SQIVND (reference sequence). V was pared by 4 bases and J by 4 bases, with 22 bases between. The CDR3 DNA sequence: TGTGCCAGTAGTAAACCACCGGGCGGGGGACGGGGCTATGGCTACACCTTC. It yields the protein CASSKPPGGGRGYGYTF. Full variable domain (rest looked up from reference TRBV19 and TRBJ1-2): DGGITQSPKYLFRKEGQNVTLSCEQNLNHDAMYWYRQDPGQGLRLIYYSQIVNDFQKGDIAEGYSVSREKKESFPLTVTSAQKNPTAFYLCASSKPPGGGRGYGYTFGSGTRLTVV.

In its sample, this clone is medium-sized. The chain joins TRBV4-3 to TRBJ2-7; TRBD2 agrees at 7 bases. The CDR3 runs 13 residues. Germline-derived CDR1 and CDR2 are LGHNA and YSLEER. V lost 4 bases and J lost 5; bases outside the gene matches: 5. In nucleotides, the CDR3 is TGCGCCAGCAGCCTCACCACTAGCGACGAGCAGTACTTC. Translating it yields CASSLTTSDEQYF.

The chain is built from TRBV10-2 and TRBJ2-7; 9 bases map to TRBD2. Germline V lookup: CDR1 WSHSY, CDR2 SAAADI. This CDR3 comprises 16 residues. J lost 0 bases, V lost 8 bases, and 11 bases had no gene match. As DNA, the CDR3 is TGCGCCAGCGGAATTACTAGCGGGCACGGCTCCTACGAGCAGTACTTC. It encodes CASGITSGHGSYEQYF.

Only a few counts were recorded for this clone. The chain joins TRBV4-3 to TRBJ1-2; D is possibly TRBD1 (6 bases). CDR1 is LGHNA, CDR2 YSLEER, per germline. Trimming removed 0 bases at V and 0 bases at J, with 14 bases between. The CDR3 sequence is 17 residues long. The CDR3 spells CASSQDRGGLANYGYTF. The CDR3 DNA reads as TGCGCCAGCAGCCAAGATCGGGGGGGCTTAGCTAACTATGGCTACACCTTC.

This clone was observed a few times. The chain couples TRBV5-1 to TRBJ2-5, with a possible D match to TRBD2 (5 bases). The germline V gene has CDR1 SGHRS and CDR2 YFSETQ. The CDR3 runs to 14 residues. V lost 4 bases and J 5 bases, leaving 15 bases between the germline ends. The CDR3 DNA is TGCGCCAGCAGCGTGGACTCGAATTCGGAGACCCAGTACTTC. Its protein is CASSVDSNSETQYF.

This clone showed up just a few times. The V and J genes are TRBV5-1 and TRBJ2-5, with D possibly being TRBD1 (6 bases). V shed 6 bases and J shed 5 bases, with 14 bases lying between them. This CDR3 has 13 residues. CDR1 is SGHRS and CDR2 is YFSETQ in the germline V gene. The CDR3 sequence: CASNYQGWETQYF. The CDR3 DNA sequence: TGCGCCAGCAACTATCAGGGGTGGGAGACCCAGTACTTC.

This clone is labeled medium-sized. The V and J genes are TRBV30 and TRBJ1-2, with D hard to call. Germline-derived CDR1 and CDR2 are GTSNPN and SVGIG (reference sequence). This CDR3 comprises 13 residues. Trimming removed 2 bases from V and 7 bases from J, with 14 bases in between. This CDR3 reads CAWSTRATVGYTF. In DNA form, the CDR3 reads TGTGCCTGGAGTACCCGGGCCACAGTTGGCTACACCTTC.

This clone was detected a few times. V usage is TRBV7-2 and J usage is TRBJ1-1; D is ambiguous. Looked up from germline, CDR1 is SGHTA and CDR2 is FQGNSA. This CDR3 has 13 amino acids. With 4 bases removed from V and 3 bases from J, the gap between germline ends came to 9 bases. In DNA, the CDR3 is TGTGCCAGCAGCTCCATTAGGGACACTGAAGCTTTCTTT. Translated, it gives CASSSIRDTEAFF.

The chain links TRBV5-1 to TRBJ2-7; D remains unclear. Trimming cost V 5 bases and J 0 bases, with 12 bases left between them. The CDR3 is made up of 14 amino acids. Germline V gene lookup returns CDR1 SGHRS and CDR2 YFSETQ. The CDR3 spells CASRLTYSSYEQYF. The DNA for the CDR3 is TGCGCCAGCAGGCTTACGTATAGCTCCTACGAGCAGTACTTC.

V is TRBV6-5 and J is TRBJ1-5, with 10 bases identical to TRBD1. The V gene end was trimmed by 0 bases and the J gene end by 2 bases; junction bases not matched to a gene: 1. Germline CDR1 and CDR2: MNHEY and SVGAGI. This CDR3 comprises 16 residues. In DNA form, the CDR3 reads TGTGCCAGCAGTTACTCCGGGACAGGGGGCAATCAGCCCCAGCATTTT. This sequence encodes CASSYSGTGGNQPQHF.

The chain carries TRBV5-1 and TRBJ1-5; TRBD1 might be the D (6 bases). Trimming removed 0 bases at V and 2 bases at J, with 9 bases between. Looked up from germline, CDR1 is SGHRS and CDR2 is YFSETQ. The CDR3 runs to 15 residues. For the CDR3, the DNA is TGCGCCAGCAGCTTGGGGGGGCATGGCAATCAGCCCCAGCATTTT. Translation: CASSLGGHGNQPQHF.

This chain uses TRBV6-6 with TRBJ1-2; D gene uncertain. Trimming took off 7 bases at V and 4 bases at J, with 16 bases between the two ends. Per the germline V gene, CDR1 is MNHNY and CDR2 is SVGAGI (reference sequence). This CDR3 has 14 residues. The CDR3 here is CASIEAGLVYGYTF. The CDR3 coding sequence is TGTGCCAGCATTGAGGCAGGCCTAGTCTATGGCTACACCTTC.

The chain couples TRBV29-1 to TRBJ2-1, with TRBD1 identical over 7 bases. Germline-derived CDR1 and CDR2 are SQVTM and ANQGSEA. The ends lost 6 bases at V and 4 bases at J; junction bases unmatched: 6. The CDR3 length is 13 residues. In DNA, the CDR3 is TGCAGCGTCCCTAGGGACAGATACAATGAGCAGTTCTTC. Translated: CSVPRDRYNEQFF.

The chain is built from TRBV2 and TRBJ2-7; 8 bases are a match to TRBD1. V was pared by 1 base and J by 3 bases, with 2 bases of the junction left unmatched. The V gene's germline CDR1 is SNHLY and CDR2 FYNNEI. The CDR3 loop spans 14 amino acids. The CDR3 is CASSEDRGDYEQYF. The CDR3 DNA reads as TGTGCCAGCAGTGAAGACAGGGGGGACTACGAGCAGTACTTC.

The chain carries TRBV11-3 and TRBJ2-7; D uncertain. Trimming shortened V by 1 base and J by 4 bases, and 5 bases separated the two germline ends. This CDR3 region has 12 residues. From germline, CDR1 is SGHNT and CDR2 YENEEA. The DNA for the CDR3 is TGTGCCAGCAGCTTAGTGCAGTACGAGCAGTACTTC. Its protein product is CASSLVQYEQYF.

V is TRBV5-4 and J is TRBJ2-5, with TRBD1 as a possible D gene (5 bases). Trimming stripped 7 bases from V and 8 bases from J, with 15 bases between. Per the germline V gene, CDR1 is SGHNT and CDR2 is YYREEE (reference sequence). The CDR3 loop spans 12 amino acids. The CDR3 nucleotides are TGTGCCAGCGGAACAGGAGACTTAACCCAGTACTTC. As protein: CASGTGDLTQYF.

This clone was counted only a few times. This rearrangement joins TRBV5-4 to TRBJ2-5; D is perhaps TRBD1 (6 bases). The V and J ends lost 3 bases and 2 bases respectively, with 8 bases between them. Germline V gene data show CDR1 as SGHNT and CDR2 as YYREEE (reference sequence). The CDR3 spans 13 residues. The CDR3 here is CASSSGQQETQYF. The DNA for the CDR3 is TGTGCCAGCAGCTCTGGACAGCAAGAGACCCAGTACTTC.

This sequence joins TRBV6-6 and TRBJ1-5; no reliable D call. CDR3 length: 15 amino acids. V was pared by 2 bases and J by 5 bases, with 13 bases between. Germline CDR1 and CDR2: MNHNY and SVGAGI (reference sequence). This CDR3 is CASSYTAGDHQPQHF. The CDR3 DNA reads TGTGCCAGCAGTTACACGGCAGGCGATCATCAGCCCCAGCATTTT.

The chain joins TRBV7-9 to TRBJ2-5, with a possible D match to TRBD2 (5 bases). Per the germline V gene, CDR1 is SEHNR and CDR2 is FQNEAQ (reference sequence). This CDR3 contains 15 residues. The germline V and J ends were trimmed by 1 base and 9 bases, with 18 bases remaining between them. This chain's CDR3 is CASSLGLGPLEAQYF. The CDR3 DNA reads TGTGCCAGCAGCTTAGGTCTGGGCCCCTTGGAGGCCCAGTACTTC.